These 24 T cell receptor beta chains were all obtained from the same sample, sequenced in a study of glioma-infiltrating T cells after dendritic cell vaccination (dated by TCRdb to the mid-2010s). Libraries were constructed by the immunoSEQ multiplex PCR assay. Entries here come from immuneACCESS through TCRdb and include only in-frame sequences with V and J called. Some clones fail to appear in such tables; in the studies checked, an unresolved V gene covers under half of the shortfall, and the cause of the remainder is unknown. In all, the sample holds 65,000 to 80,000 clones, and around 86% of those were seen once. The ten largest clones represent less than 8% of the sample. The sequencing used blood, collected before dendritic cell vaccination. Receptors originate from a human donor with glioblastoma.

V gene TRBV5-1 combines with J gene TRBJ2-7; D possibly corresponds to TRBD1 (5 bases). The V end was cut by 4 bases, the J end by 5 bases, with 10 bases between. The CDR3 spans 12 residues. CDR1 and CDR2 from the germline V gene are SGHRS and YFSETQ. This chain's CDR3 is CASSPGLHEQYF. The CDR3 DNA reads as TGCGCCAGCAGCCCAGGGTTGCACGAGCAGTACTTC.

As for this clone: Germline and junction disagree at one end, which may indicate a read error. This chain links TRBV6-6 with TRBJ1-2, with TRBD1 matching over 9 bases. Looked up from germline, CDR1 is MNHNY and CDR2 is SVGAGI (reference sequence). This CDR3 contains 12 residues. The CDR3 loop reads CASSRGQGTVLF. CDR3 DNA sequence: TGTGCCAGCAGTAGGGGACAGGGAACCGTTCTCTTC.

J is TRBJ1-1 and V is TRBV9, with D possibly matching TRBD1 (6 bases). CDR1 is SGDLS and CDR2 is YYNGEE in the germline V gene. Deletions cut 3 bases from V and 1 base from J, with 10 bases between. The CDR3 is 14 residues long. The CDR3 region is CASSEGHRNTEAFF. The DNA for the CDR3 is TGTGCCAGCAGCGAGGGACACCGGAACACTGAAGCTTTCTTT. Using reference TRBV9 and TRBJ1-1 for the parts outside the CDR3, the full variable domain is DSGVTQTPKHLITATGQRVTLRCSPRSGDLSVYWYQQSLDQGLQFLIQYYNGEERAKGNILERFSAQQFPDLHSELNLSSLELGDSALYFCASSEGHRNTEAFFGQGTRLTVV.

The CDR3 here is CASSEAQVKQFF. The CDR3 region has the DNA TGTGCCAGCAGTGAAGCGCAGGTCAAGCAGTTCTTC. This chain connects TRBV6-1 to TRBJ2-1, with unresolved D. V was clipped by 0 bases and J by 11 bases, with 8 bases between them. The CDR3 covers 12 residues. Looked up from germline, CDR1 is MNHNS and CDR2 is SASEGT.

A single count supports this clone. The chain uses TRBV5-1 and TRBJ1-4; D perhaps matches TRBD1 (6 bases). The CDR3 contains 15 residues. V lost 6 bases to trimming and J lost 2 bases, with 14 bases between them. Looked up from germline, CDR1 is SGHRS and CDR2 is YFSETQ. The CDR3: CASTGGHTTNEKLFF. CDR3 coding DNA: TGCGCCAGCACGGGGGGCCACACCACTAATGAAAAACTGTTTTTT. The full variable domain, with the rest looked up from reference TRBV5-1 and TRBJ1-4, is KAGVTQTPRYLIKTRGQQVTLSCSPISGHRSVSWYQQTPGQGLQFLFEYFSETQRNKGNFPGRFSGRQFSNSRSEMNVSTLELGDSALYLCASTGGHTTNEKLFFGSGTQLSVL.

This chain joins TRBV5-1 and TRBJ1-1; 9 nucleotides match TRBD1. V shed 4 bases and J 7 bases; nucleotides not matched to a gene: 5. Looked up from germline, CDR1 is SGHRS and CDR2 is YFSETQ. The length of the CDR3 is 13 residues. CDR3 sequence (DNA): TGCGCCAGCAGCCAATGGGACAGGGATGAAGCTTTCTTT. It specifies CASSQWDRDEAFF.

This rearrangement joins TRBV7-9 to TRBJ2-5, with 9 bases identical to TRBD1. The J call is uncertain, as TRBJ2-7 better fits the DNA end. Germline V gives CDR1 SEHNR, CDR2 FQNEAQ (reference sequence). This CDR3 contains 14 residues. Here the CDR3 reads CASSLGDRDYEQYF. Written as DNA, the CDR3 is TGTGCCAGCAGCTTAGGGGACAGGGACTACGAGCAGTACTTC.

The chain is built from TRBV5-4 and TRBJ2-2; the D gene is possibly TRBD2 (6 bases). Looked up from germline, CDR1 is SGHNT and CDR2 is YYREEE (reference sequence). Trimming took off 2 bases at V and 5 bases at J, with 7 bases between the two ends. This CDR3 is 13 amino acids long. The CDR3 loop is CASSLGLTGELFF. The CDR3 bases are TGTGCCAGCAGCTTAGGACTAACCGGGGAGCTGTTTTTT.

The chain uses TRBV6-5 and TRBJ1-2; tentatively, D is TRBD1 (6 bases). The CDR3 length is 15 residues. The germline V and J ends were trimmed by 5 bases and 1 base, with 14 bases remaining between them. Germline values: CDR1 MNHEY, CDR2 SVGAGI. The CDR3 DNA is TGTGCCAGCAGTCCAACAGGGTTGGGTAACTATGGCTACACCTTC. Protein: CASSPTGLGNYGYTF.

The J gene is TRBJ1-2, the V gene TRBV11-2; D ambiguous. Germline CDR1 is SGHAT and CDR2 is FQNNGV. Trimming removed 0 bases from V and 0 bases from J, with 8 bases in between. The CDR3 covers 15 residues. In DNA form, the CDR3 reads TGTGCCAGCAGCTTAGATCCGGGTGCTAACTATGGCTACACCTTC. Translating it yields CASSLDPGANYGYTF.

In this sample, this clone turned up a few times. V gene TRBV7-9 combines with J gene TRBJ1-3; TRBD1 agrees at 8 bases. V shed 5 bases, J shed 2 bases, and the junction held 14 bases outside the gene matches. The length of the CDR3 is 18 residues. Germline V gene data show CDR1 as SEHNR and CDR2 as FQNEAQ (reference sequence). The CDR3 nucleotides read TGTGCCAGCAGCGACGGGACAGGAACAACCCACACTGGAAACACCATATATTTT. This sequence encodes CASSDGTGTTHTGNTIYF. The full variable domain, in which reference TRBV7-9 and TRBJ1-3 provide the parts outside the CDR3, is DTGVSQNPRHKITKRGQNVTFRCDPISEHNRLYWYRQTLGQGPEFLTYFQNEAQLEKSRLLSDRFSAERPKGSFSTLEIQRTEQGDSAMYLCASSDGTGTTHTGNTIYFGEGSWLTVV.

This clone has only a few counts. This sequence joins TRBV4-2 and TRBJ1-1; TRBD1 might be the D (5 bases). CDR1 LGHNA and CDR2 YNFKEQ come from the germline V gene. The CDR3 loop spans 15 amino acids. Trimming pared 4 bases from V and 6 bases from J, leaving 18 bases between. CDR3 coding DNA: TGTGCCAGCAGCCGTCGGGGGTCTACCGAGGCTGAAGCTTTCTTT. This codes for CASSRRGSTEAEAFF.

This chain joins TRBV5-4 and TRBJ2-1; D perhaps matches TRBD2 (6 bases). Trimming left V 0 bases short and J 7 bases short, with 8 bases between. The V gene's germline CDR1 is SGHNT and CDR2 YYREEE (reference sequence). This CDR3 contains 13 residues. The CDR3 coding sequence is TGTGCCAGCAGCTTGGGGGGGGATAATGAGCAGTTCTTC. Its translation: CASSLGGDNEQFF.

This clone has just one count. V and J are TRBV19 and TRBJ1-2; 8 bases are a match to TRBD1. Per germline, CDR1 LNHDA and CDR2 SQIVND (reference sequence). The junction had 13 bases not matched to a gene; V was cut back by 6 bases and J by 7 bases. The CDR3 has 15 amino acids. CDR3 sequence (DNA): TGTGCCAGTAGGCCCCCCAGGGGGCCGAGGGCTGGCTACACCTTC. This encodes CASRPPRGPRAGYTF.

The chain recombines TRBV9 with TRBJ2-2; D is possibly TRBD2 (6 bases). This CDR3 is 14 amino acids long. Germline CDR1 and CDR2: SGDLS and YYNGEE. V lost 7 bases and J 0 bases, leaving 10 bases between the germline ends. The CDR3 DNA reads TGTGCCAGCGGGAGGAGGCCGAACACCGGGGAGCTGTTTTTT. This encodes CASGRRPNTGELFF.

The CDR3 coding sequence is TGTGCCAGCAGCTTATTAACAGGGTATTCACCCCTCCACTTT. Its protein product is CASSLLTGYSPLHF. The V and J genes are TRBV11-1 and TRBJ1-6; a possible D gene is TRBD1 (6 bases). Per germline, CDR1 SGHAT and CDR2 FQDESV (reference sequence). The CDR3 loop spans 14 amino acids. V lost 2 bases, J lost 8 bases, and 10 bases lay in between.

This clone is medium-sized. The J gene is TRBJ1-6, the V gene TRBV4-1; 10 nucleotides line up with TRBD1. There are 17 residues in the CDR3. Trimming cost V 2 bases and J 9 bases; bases outside gene matches: 10. Germline V lookup: CDR1 MGHRA, CDR2 YSYEKL. CDR3 coding DNA: TGCGCCAGCAGCCAACAGTTCGAGGACAGGGGGTTTTCACCCCTCCACTTT. This codes for CASSQQFEDRGFSPLHF.

The rearrangement uses TRBV5-5 and TRBJ1-1, with 11 bases fitting TRBD1. V was pared by 2 bases and J by 4 bases, with 7 bases of the junction left unmatched. This CDR3 is 16 amino acids long. CDR1 and CDR2 from the germline V gene are SGHKS and YYEKEE (reference sequence). CDR3 residues: CASSFGTGGLRTEAFF. The CDR3 region has the DNA TGTGCCAGCAGCTTTGGGACAGGGGGGCTCCGCACTGAAGCTTTCTTT.

This rearrangement joins TRBV29-1 to TRBJ2-7; a possible D gene is TRBD1 (6 bases). V lost 7 bases and J lost 2, with 12 bases in between. CDR3 length equals 12 residues. CDR1 is SQVTM, CDR2 ANQGSEA, per germline. The CDR3 nucleotides are TGCAGCGGGCGGACAGATACCTACGAGCAGTACTTC. Translation gives CSGRTDTYEQYF.

The V gene is TRBV5-6, the J gene TRBJ1-1; D is ambiguous. The ends were cut back, 4 bases at V and 5 bases at J, with 12 bases in the middle. This CDR3 comprises 13 residues. CDR1 SGHDT and CDR2 YYEEEE come from the germline V gene. The CDR3 spells CASSPSSGTEAFF. CDR3 DNA: TGTGCCAGCAGCCCATCGTCAGGAACTGAAGCTTTCTTT.

The chain combines TRBV18 with TRBJ1-4; D is unclear. Germline V gene lookup returns CDR1 KGHSH and CDR2 LQKENI. Trimming took off 3 bases at V and 0 bases at J, with 23 bases between the two ends. The CDR3 totals 20 residues. CDR3 DNA: TGTGCCAGCTCACCGTCCCCTCTCGCAGGTACTGGTGCAACTAATGAAAAACTGTTTTTT. It is translated as CASSPSPLAGTGATNEKLFF.

This clone was counted once. The V gene is TRBV6-4, the J gene TRBJ2-3; D gene ambiguous. The CDR3 spans 13 residues. V was shortened by 4 bases and J by 2 bases, with 7 bases between the two germline ends. The germline CDR1 and CDR2 sequences are MRHNA and SNTAGT. The CDR3 is CASSAELTDTQYF. CDR3 bases: TGTGCCAGCAGTGCCGAGCTCACAGATACGCAGTATTTT.

The chain links TRBV4-1 to TRBJ1-1; D possibly corresponds to TRBD1 (6 bases). V was pared by 3 bases and J by 7 bases, with 9 bases between. CDR1 and CDR2 from the germline V gene are MGHRA and YSYEKL. CDR3 length: 12 amino acids. The CDR3 here is CASSQGASEAFF. For the CDR3, the DNA is TGCGCCAGCAGCCAGGGGGCGAGTGAAGCTTTCTTT.

This clone came up a few times. The V gene is TRBV11-2, the J gene TRBJ1-6; D may be TRBD1 (5 bases). The CDR3 consists of 18 residues. With 1 base removed from V and 2 bases from J, the gap between germline ends came to 15 bases. The germline gives CDR1 SGHAT, CDR2 FQNNGV. CDR3 DNA: TGTGCCAGCAGCTTAGCTTGGCAGGGAGGACCCTATAATTCACCCCTCCACTTT. Its translation: CASSLAWQGGPYNSPLHF.